This entry describes one T cell receptor (beta chain). What it binds is not known. This entry comes from a study of monozygotic twins with inflammatory bowel disease. This CDR3 spans 16 amino acids. Germline lookup yields CDR1 DFQATT and CDR2 SNEGSKA (reference sequence). Every TCR library used roughly 3,700 ng of total RNA. The UMIs contained a 6-nucleotide sample barcode. They were added by template switching during cDNA synthesis. TCRdb reprocessed the 5' RACE reads and reports one entry per CDR3 protein, with no DNA. This sample contains approximately 330,000 distinct CDR3 sequences. The study, taken as a whole, reports: Support for a single strong signal or clonotype associated with IBD was absent. Relative to healthy twins, IBD patients had fewer clonotypes in common with others, a gap that was especially apparent with disease activity.

The receptor was derived from a human donor with ulcerative colitis or Crohn's disease, or a healthy co-twin of an affected twin (not recorded which). Sample: blood. J is TRBJ1-2 and V is TRBV20-1; TCRdb calls TRBD1, which cannot be checked without DNA. The CDR3 loop reads CSAREDRGRANYGYTF.